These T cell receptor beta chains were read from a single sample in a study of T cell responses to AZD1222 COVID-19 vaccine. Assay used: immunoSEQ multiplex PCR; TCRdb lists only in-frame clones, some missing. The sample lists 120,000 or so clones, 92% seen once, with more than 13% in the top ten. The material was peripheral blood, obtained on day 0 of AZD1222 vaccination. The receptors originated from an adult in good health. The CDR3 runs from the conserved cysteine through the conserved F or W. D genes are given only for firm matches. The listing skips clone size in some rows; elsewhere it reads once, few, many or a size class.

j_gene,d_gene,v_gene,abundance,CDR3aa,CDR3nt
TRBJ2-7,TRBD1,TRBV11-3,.,CASSLERGPGPYEQYF,TGTGCCAGCAGCTTAGAGAGGGGGCCAGGACCCTACGAGCAGTACTTC
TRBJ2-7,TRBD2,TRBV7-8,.,CASSLVKTSGDQSYEQYF,TGTGCCAGCAGCTTAGTCAAGACTAGCGGGGATCAGAGCTACGAGCAGTACTTC
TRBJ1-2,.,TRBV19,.,CASSAGLRENYGYTF,TGTGCCAGTAGTGCCGGGCTGAGGGAGAACTATGGCTACACCTTC
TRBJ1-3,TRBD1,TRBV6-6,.,CASSHTTGGQSGNTIYF,TGTGCCAGCAGTCATACGACAGGGGGCCAATCTGGAAACACCATATATTTT
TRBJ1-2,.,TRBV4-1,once,CASSHPVVGPLLHGYTF,TGCGCCAGCAGCCACCCAGTTGTGGGCCCCCTCCTTCATGGCTACACCTTC
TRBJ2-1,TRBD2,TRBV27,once,CASSLRSGGYNEQFF,TGTGCCAGCAGTTTAAGGAGCGGGGGGTACAATGAGCAGTTCTTC
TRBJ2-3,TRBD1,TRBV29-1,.,CSALGQGGDTQYF,TGCAGCGCTCTGGGACAGGGTGGAGATACGCAGTATTTT
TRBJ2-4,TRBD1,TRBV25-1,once,CASRDPGQSDIQYF,TGTGCCAGCAGGGATCCGGGACAGTCGGACATTCAGTACTTC
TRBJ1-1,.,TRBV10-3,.,CAISESTEAFF,TGTGCCATCAGTGAGAGCACTGAAGCTTTCTTT
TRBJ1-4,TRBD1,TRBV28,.,CASSLGQGDEKLFF,TGTGCCAGCAGTCTCGGACAGGGGGATGAAAAACTGTTTTTT
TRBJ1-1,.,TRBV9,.,CASSVVGSGNTEAFF,TGTGCCAGCAGCGTAGTAGGCAGTGGGAACACTGAAGCTTTCTTT
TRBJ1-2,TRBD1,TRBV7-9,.,CASSIGTGESTF,TGTGCCAGCAGCATAGGGACAGGCGAGAGCACCTTC
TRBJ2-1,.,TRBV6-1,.,CASSEVGGLDEQFF,TGTGCCAGCAGTGAAGTTGGGGGGCTGGACGAGCAGTTCTTC
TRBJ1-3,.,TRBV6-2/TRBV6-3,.,CASSYSPSWTGNTIYF,TGTGCCAGCAGTTACTCACCGTCCTGGACTGGAAACACCATATATTTT
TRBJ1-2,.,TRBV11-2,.,CASSLSAGNYGYTF,TGTGCCAGCAGCCTTAGCGCGGGGAACTATGGCTACACCTTC
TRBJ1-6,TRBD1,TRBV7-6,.,CASSEADRGDFTSLHF,TGTGCCAGCAGCGAAGCGGACAGGGGTGATTTTACTTCCCTCCACTTT
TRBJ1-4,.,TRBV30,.,CAWTGGGGNEKLFF,TGTGCCTGGACAGGAGGCGGCGGGAATGAAAAACTGTTTTTT
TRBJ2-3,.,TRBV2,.,CASSGLETDTQYF,TGTGCCAGCAGTGGCCTAGAGACAGATACGCAGTATTTT
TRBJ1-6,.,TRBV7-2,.,CASSLRGSYNSPLHF,TGTGCCAGCAGCCTCAGGGGATCCTATAATTCACCCCTCCACTTT
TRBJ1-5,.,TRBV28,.,CASSSPQGVNQPQHF,TGTGCCAGCAGTTCCCCCCAGGGTGTCAATCAGCCCCAGCATTTT
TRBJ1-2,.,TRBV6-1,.,CASSEWGSGYTF,TGTGCCAGCAGTGAGTGGGGCAGCGGCTACACCTTC
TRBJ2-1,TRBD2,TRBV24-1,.,CATSDPSPTSGVYNEQFF,TGTGCCACCAGTGATCCCTCTCCAACTAGCGGGGTCTACAATGAGCAGTTCTTC
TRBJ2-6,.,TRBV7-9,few,CASSLGGGTRPGANVLTF,TGTGCCAGCAGCTTAGGTGGCGGGACGCGACCTGGGGCCAACGTCCTGACTTTC
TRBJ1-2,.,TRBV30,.,CAWSATVFYGYTF,TGTGCCTGGAGTGCTACAGTCTTCTATGGCTACACCTTC